This T cell receptor beta chain was identified during a study of T cells in Graves' hyperthyroidism and ophthalmopathy. This clonotype was seen only a few times. A NOSPECS grade of at least 4, a Clinical Activity Score of at least 3 and duration under 3 months were recorded in ophthalmopathy patients. Amplification targeted TCR beta CDR3 regions from RNA transcripts. The HTBI primer set drove a first-round RT-PCR of the TCR CDR3. TCRdb itself ran the multiplex PCR reads through MiXCR, one entry per CDR3 protein. The table includes over 300,000 distinct CDR3 sequences, about 13% detected once. The sample was blood. The clonotype comes from a woman aged 40 to 55 with Graves' ophthalmopathy.

The CDR3 coding sequence is TGTGCCAGCAGCTTAGATTCCAGCGGGAGCACAGATACGCAGTATTTT. Translation: CASSLDSSGSTDTQYF. This sequence joins TRBV7-9 and TRBJ2-3, with a weak D call TRBD2 (6 bases). With 1 base removed from V and 0 bases from J, the gap between germline ends came to 11 bases. Germline V gene data show CDR1 as SEHNR and CDR2 as FQNEAQ (reference sequence). There are 16 residues in the CDR3.